Below, 9 T cell receptor beta chains from the same sample are listed, as sequenced in a study of shared clonotypes between healthy human individuals. Using immunoSEQ multiplex PCR, the repertoire was profiled, and TCRdb retains in-frame clones only, with some absent. The sample comprises approximately 2.5 million clones, under 95% of which are singletons, and about 0.38% rests with the top ten. Source material: naive CD4+ T cells from PBMCs. Sample subset: CD45RA+ positively selected. Receptors originate from a man younger than 35 in good health. Some clones in this sample may be carry-over from other donors' samples.

A single count supports this clone. CDR3 sequence reads: CASSAGFGTVGVNSPLHF. CDR3 nucleotide sequence: TGTGCCAGCAGTGCCGGCTTCGGGACGGTCGGGGTTAATTCACCCCTCCACTTT. The chain couples TRBV25-1 to TRBJ1-6, with D maybe TRBD1 (5 bases). Deletions cut 4 bases from V and 6 bases from J, with 22 bases between. Germline CDR1 is MGHDK and CDR2 is SYGVNS. CDR3 length equals 18 residues.

V gene TRBV6-5 combines with J gene TRBJ2-5, with unresolved D. Per the germline V gene, CDR1 is MNHEY and CDR2 is SVGAGI. The CDR3 has 13 residues. Trimming shortened V by 6 bases and J by 0 bases, and 8 bases separated the two germline ends. CDR3 loop: CASSNTDQETQYF. The CDR3 coding sequence is TGTGCCAGCAGCAATACAGACCAAGAGACCCAGTACTTC.

The chain carries TRBV6-5 and TRBJ1-2; TRBD1 is a possible D gene (6 bases). Looked up from germline, CDR1 is MNHEY and CDR2 is SVGAGI. This CDR3 comprises 13 residues. Trimming took off 5 bases at V and 5 bases at J, with 12 bases between the two ends. CDR3 nucleotides: TGTGCCAGCAGTGGGACATCCTATTATGGCTACACCTTC. Protein sequence: CASSGTSYYGYTF.

The gene calls are TRBV5-1 and TRBJ1-4; D may be TRBD1 (6 bases). CDR3 size: 14 residues. Germline V gene sequence: CDR1 SGHRS, CDR2 YFSETQ. Trimming left V 1 base short and J 8 bases short, with 12 bases between. The CDR3 sequence: CASSLMGAGEKLFF. In DNA form, the CDR3 reads TGCGCCAGCAGCTTGATGGGGGCCGGGGAAAAACTGTTTTTT. Full variable domain (remainder filled in from reference TRBV5-1 and TRBJ1-4): KAGVTQTPRYLIKTRGQQVTLSCSPISGHRSVSWYQQTPGQGLQFLFEYFSETQRNKGNFPGRFSGRQFSNSRSEMNVSTLELGDSALYLCASSLMGAGEKLFFGSGTQLSVL.

The chain links TRBV7-9 to TRBJ2-3, with 7 bases lining up with TRBD2. V dropped 11 bases and J dropped 4; count of bases not matched to a gene: 3. This CDR3 region has 11 residues. The germline gives CDR1 SEHNR, CDR2 FQNEAQ (reference sequence). DNA of the CDR3: TGTGCCGCCCTAGCGGCAGATACGCAGTATTTT. It codes for CAALAADTQYF.

As concerns this clone: The same CDR3 arises from other DNA sequences in this sample as well. V is TRBV5-1 and J is TRBJ2-2; D is unresolved. Germline CDR1 SGHRS, CDR2 YFSETQ. The ends were cut back, 1 base at V and 0 bases at J, with 1 base in the middle. The CDR3 extends over 13 amino acids. The CDR3 loop is CASSLPNTGELFF. The CDR3, as DNA: TGCGCCAGCAGCTTGCCGAACACCGGGGAGCTGTTTTTT.

V is TRBV27 and J is TRBJ1-2; D ambiguous. This CDR3 comprises 14 residues. V was pared by 4 bases and J by 7 bases, with 16 bases between. Germline V CDR1 and CDR2: MNHEY, SMNVEV (reference sequence). CDR3 nucleotides: TGTGCCAGCAGTTCCCGTGTTCCCTCCGGTGGCTACACCTTC. Translated, it gives CASSSRVPSGGYTF.

In regard to this clone: This sample includes further DNA sequences coding for the same CDR3. The chain employs TRBV19 and TRBJ1-5, with D maybe TRBD1 (6 bases). The V end was cut by 3 bases, the J end by 6 bases, with 9 bases between. The CDR3 contains 13 residues. CDR1 is LNHDA, CDR2 SQIVND, per germline (reference sequence). CDR3 nucleotides: TGTGCCAGTAGTATGGGGGGCGGTCAGCCCCAGCATTTT. This encodes CASSMGGGQPQHF.

Comments on this clone: The same CDR3 also results from other DNA sequences found in this sample. The CDR3 spells CASSSGRTDTQYF. In DNA, the CDR3 is TGTGCCAGCAGCTCCGGTAGGACAGATACGCAGTATTTT. The chain uses TRBV7-2 and TRBJ2-3; no reliable D call. V gave up 4 bases and J gave up 3 bases, with 8 bases separating them. This CDR3 has 13 amino acids. The V gene's germline CDR1 is SGHTA and CDR2 FQGNSA.